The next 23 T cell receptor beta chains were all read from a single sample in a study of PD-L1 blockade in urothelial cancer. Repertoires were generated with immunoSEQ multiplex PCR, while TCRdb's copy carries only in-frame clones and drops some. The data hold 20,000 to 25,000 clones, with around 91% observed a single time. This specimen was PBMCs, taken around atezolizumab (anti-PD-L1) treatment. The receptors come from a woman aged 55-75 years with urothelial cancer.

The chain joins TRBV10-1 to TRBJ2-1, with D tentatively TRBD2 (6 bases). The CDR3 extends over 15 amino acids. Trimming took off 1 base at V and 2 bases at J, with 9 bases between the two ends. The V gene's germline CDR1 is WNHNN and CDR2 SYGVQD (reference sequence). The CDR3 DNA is TGCGCCAGCAGTGAGTTGGCGGGAACCTACAATGAGCAGTTCTTC. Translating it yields CASSELAGTYNEQFF.

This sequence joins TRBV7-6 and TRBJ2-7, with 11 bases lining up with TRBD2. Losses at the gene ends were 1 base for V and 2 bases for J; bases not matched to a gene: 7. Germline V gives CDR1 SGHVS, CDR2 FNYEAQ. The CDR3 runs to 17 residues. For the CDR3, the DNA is TGTGCCAGCAGCTTAGAGGGGATACTAGCGGGAGCCTACGAGCAGTACTTC. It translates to CASSLEGILAGAYEQYF.

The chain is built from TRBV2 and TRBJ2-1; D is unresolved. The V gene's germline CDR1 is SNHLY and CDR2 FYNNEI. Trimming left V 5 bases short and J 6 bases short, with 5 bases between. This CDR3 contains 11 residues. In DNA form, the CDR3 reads TGTGCCAGCAGTTTCATCAATGAGCAGTTCTTC. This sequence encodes CASSFINEQFF.

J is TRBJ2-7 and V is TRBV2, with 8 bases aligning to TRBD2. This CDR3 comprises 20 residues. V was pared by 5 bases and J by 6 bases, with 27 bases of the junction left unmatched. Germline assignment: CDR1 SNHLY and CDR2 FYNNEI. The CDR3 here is CASSSPSLGLVNRGSGEQYF. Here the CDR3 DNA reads TGTGCCAGCAGTTCCCCCTCGTTGGGACTAGTTAATCGCGGGTCGGGCGAGCAGTACTTC.

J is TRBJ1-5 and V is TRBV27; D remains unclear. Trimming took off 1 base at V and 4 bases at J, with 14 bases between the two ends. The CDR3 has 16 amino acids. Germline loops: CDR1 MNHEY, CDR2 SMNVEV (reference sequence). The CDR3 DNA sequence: TGTGCCAGCAGTTTATACCGGCACGACAAAAATCAGCCCCAGCATTTT. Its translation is CASSLYRHDKNQPQHF.

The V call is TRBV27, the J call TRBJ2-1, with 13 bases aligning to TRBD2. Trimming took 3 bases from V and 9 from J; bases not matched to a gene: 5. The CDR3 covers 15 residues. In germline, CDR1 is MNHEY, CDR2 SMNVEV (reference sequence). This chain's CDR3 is CASSFRTSGSVEQFF. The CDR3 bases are TGTGCCAGCAGTTTTAGGACTAGCGGGAGTGTTGAGCAGTTCTTC.

For the CDR3, the DNA is TGTGCCAGCAGCAGTGGACAGCCCCTGGGGAATGAAAAACTGTTTTTT. Its protein product is CASSSGQPLGNEKLFF. The genes are TRBV5-5 and TRBJ1-4; possible D gene TRBD1, 6 bases. The V and J ends lost 4 bases and 5 bases respectively, with 18 bases between them. Germline CDR1 SGHKS, CDR2 YYEKEE (reference sequence). CDR3 length: 16 amino acids.

The CDR3 nucleotides are TGTGCCAGCAGACCAGGGGTCCACTCTGGAAACACCATATATTTT. It translates to CASRPGVHSGNTIYF. This chain connects TRBV6-1 to TRBJ1-3; D is perhaps TRBD1 (6 bases). V was pared by 6 bases and J by 0 bases, with 12 bases between. Germline assignment: CDR1 MNHNS and CDR2 SASEGT. This CDR3 has 15 amino acids.

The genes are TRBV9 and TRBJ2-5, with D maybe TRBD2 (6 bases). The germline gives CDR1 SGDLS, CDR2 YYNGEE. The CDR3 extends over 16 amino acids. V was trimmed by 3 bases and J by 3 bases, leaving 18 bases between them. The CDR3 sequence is CASSAAIGGGEETQYF. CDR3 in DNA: TGTGCCAGCAGCGCCGCTATCGGGGGAGGCGAAGAGACCCAGTACTTC.

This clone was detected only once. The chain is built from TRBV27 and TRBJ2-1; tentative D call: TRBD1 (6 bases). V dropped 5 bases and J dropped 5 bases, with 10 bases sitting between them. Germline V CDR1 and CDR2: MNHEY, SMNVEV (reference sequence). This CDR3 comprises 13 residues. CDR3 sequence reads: CASSTRTDNEQFF. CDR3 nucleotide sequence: TGTGCCAGCAGTACCCGGACAGACAATGAGCAGTTCTTC.

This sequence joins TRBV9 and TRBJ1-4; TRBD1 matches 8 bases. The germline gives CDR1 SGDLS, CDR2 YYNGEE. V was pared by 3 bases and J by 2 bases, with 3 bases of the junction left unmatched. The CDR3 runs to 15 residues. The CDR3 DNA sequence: TGTGCCAGCAGCGGACAGGGGCGTACTAATGAAAAACTGTTTTTT. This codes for CASSGQGRTNEKLFF.

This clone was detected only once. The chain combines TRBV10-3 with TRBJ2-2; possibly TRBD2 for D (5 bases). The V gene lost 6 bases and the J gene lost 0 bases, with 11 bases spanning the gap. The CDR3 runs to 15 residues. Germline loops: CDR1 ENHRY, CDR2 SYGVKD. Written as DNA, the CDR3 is TGTGCCATCAGGACCGGGATAGCGAACACCGGGGAGCTGTTTTTT. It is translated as CAIRTGIANTGELFF.

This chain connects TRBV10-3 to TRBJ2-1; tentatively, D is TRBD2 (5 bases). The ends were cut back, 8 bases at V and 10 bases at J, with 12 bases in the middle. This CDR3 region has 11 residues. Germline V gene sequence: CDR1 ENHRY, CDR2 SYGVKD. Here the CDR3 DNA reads TGTGCCATCGGACTCTCTAGCGAGCAGTTCTTC. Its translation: CAIGLSSEQFF.

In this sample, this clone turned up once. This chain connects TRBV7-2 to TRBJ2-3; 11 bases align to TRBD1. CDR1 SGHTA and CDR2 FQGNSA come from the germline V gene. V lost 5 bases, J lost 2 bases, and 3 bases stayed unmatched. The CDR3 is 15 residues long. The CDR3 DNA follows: TGTGCCAGCAGCCCCGGACAGGGGGCCACAGATACGCAGTATTTT. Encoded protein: CASSPGQGATDTQYF.

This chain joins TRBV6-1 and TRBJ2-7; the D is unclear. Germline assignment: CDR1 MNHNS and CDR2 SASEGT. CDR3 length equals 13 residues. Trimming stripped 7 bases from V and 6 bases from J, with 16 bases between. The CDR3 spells CASKPETRGEQYF. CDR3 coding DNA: TGTGCCAGCAAGCCAGAGACCCGCGGCGAGCAGTACTTC.

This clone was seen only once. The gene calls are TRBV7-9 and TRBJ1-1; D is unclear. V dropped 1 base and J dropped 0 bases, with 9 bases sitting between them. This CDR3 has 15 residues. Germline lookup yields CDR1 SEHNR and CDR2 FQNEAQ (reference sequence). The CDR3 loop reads CASSLERGVNTEAFF. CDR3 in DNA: TGTGCCAGCAGCTTAGAGCGGGGTGTGAACACTGAAGCTTTCTTT.

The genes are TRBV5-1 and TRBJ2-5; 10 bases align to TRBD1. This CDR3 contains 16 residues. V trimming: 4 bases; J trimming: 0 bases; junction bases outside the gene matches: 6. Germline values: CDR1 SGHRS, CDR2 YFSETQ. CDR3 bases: TGCGCCAGCAGCAGGGACAGGGGAGTGTACCAAGAGACCCAGTACTTC. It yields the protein CASSRDRGVYQETQYF. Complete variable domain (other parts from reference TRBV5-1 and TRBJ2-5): KAGVTQTPRYLIKTRGQQVTLSCSPISGHRSVSWYQQTPGQGLQFLFEYFSETQRNKGNFPGRFSGRQFSNSRSEMNVSTLELGDSALYLCASSRDRGVYQETQYFGPGTRLLVL.

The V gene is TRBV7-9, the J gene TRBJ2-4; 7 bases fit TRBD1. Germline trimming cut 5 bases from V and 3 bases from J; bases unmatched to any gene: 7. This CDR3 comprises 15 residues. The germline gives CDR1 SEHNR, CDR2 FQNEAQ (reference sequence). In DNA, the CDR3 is TGTGCCAGCAGCCCGACAGGGTTGAACAAAAACATTCAGTACTTC. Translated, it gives CASSPTGLNKNIQYF.

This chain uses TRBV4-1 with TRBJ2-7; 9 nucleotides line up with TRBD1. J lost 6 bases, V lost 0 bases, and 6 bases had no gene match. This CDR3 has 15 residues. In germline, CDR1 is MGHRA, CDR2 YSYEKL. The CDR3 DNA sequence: TGCGCCAGCAGCCAAGATAGGGACAGGGTCTTCGAGCAGTACTTC. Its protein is CASSQDRDRVFEQYF.

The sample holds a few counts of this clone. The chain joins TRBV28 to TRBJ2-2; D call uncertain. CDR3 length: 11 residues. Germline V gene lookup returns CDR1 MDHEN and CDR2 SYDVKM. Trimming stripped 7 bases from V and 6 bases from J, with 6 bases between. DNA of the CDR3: TGTGCCAGCAATTCGGCCGGGGAGCTGTTTTTT. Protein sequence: CASNSAGELFF.

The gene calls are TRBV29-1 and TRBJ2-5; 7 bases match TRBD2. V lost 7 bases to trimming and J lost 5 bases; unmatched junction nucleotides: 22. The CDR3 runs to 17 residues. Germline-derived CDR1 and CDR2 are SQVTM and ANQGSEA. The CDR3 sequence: CSAAGDAILIGGETQYF. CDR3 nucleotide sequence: TGCAGCGCGGCGGGGGACGCTATCTTAATCGGGGGTGAGACCCAGTACTTC.

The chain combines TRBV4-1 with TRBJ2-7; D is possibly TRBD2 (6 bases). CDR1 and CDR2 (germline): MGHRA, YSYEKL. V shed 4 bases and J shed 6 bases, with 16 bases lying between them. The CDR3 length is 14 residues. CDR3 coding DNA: TGCGCCAGCAGCCGGAGCGGTCCGGGGGTCGAGCAGTACTTC. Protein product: CASSRSGPGVEQYF.

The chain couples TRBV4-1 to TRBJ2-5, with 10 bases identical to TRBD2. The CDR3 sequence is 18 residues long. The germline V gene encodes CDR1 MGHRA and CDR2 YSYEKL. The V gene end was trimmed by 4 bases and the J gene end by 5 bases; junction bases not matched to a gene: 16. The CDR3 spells CASSPIHLSGRGRETQYF. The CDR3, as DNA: TGCGCCAGCAGCCCCATCCATCTCAGCGGGAGGGGAAGGGAGACCCAGTACTTC.